The 13 T cell receptor beta chains presented below share a single source sample, sequenced in a study of blood T cell repertoires in COVID-19. Sequencing used immunoSEQ multiplex PCR; TCRdb keeps in-frame clones, though not all of them. The table records more than 90,000 clones, around 90% of them present only once. The sample was peripheral blood. Source of these receptors: a human donor in a cohort sampled during active COVID-19.

The chain joins TRBV5-1 to TRBJ2-7, with unresolved D. V lost 0 bases and J lost 2, with 15 bases in between. This CDR3 comprises 16 residues. Germline CDR1 SGHRS, CDR2 YFSETQ. Here the CDR3 DNA reads TGCGCCAGCAGCTTGGAGCCAGCGCCACTAACCTACGAGCAGTACTTC. As protein: CASSLEPAPLTYEQYF.

The rearrangement uses TRBV5-4 and TRBJ2-1; D is unresolved. The CDR3 is 15 amino acids. In germline, CDR1 is SGHNT, CDR2 YYREEE (reference sequence). Trimming stripped 4 bases from V and 0 bases from J, with 11 bases between. In DNA form, the CDR3 reads TGTGCCAGCAGCCCTCCCGCGAGCTCCTACAATGAGCAGTTCTTC. It yields the protein CASSPPASSYNEQFF.

The V and J genes are TRBV6-5 and TRBJ2-1; maybe TRBD2 (5 bases). This CDR3 has 14 residues. Trimming pared 6 bases from V and 6 bases from J, leaving 15 bases between. Germline V gene data show CDR1 as MNHEY and CDR2 as SVGAGI. The DNA for the CDR3 is TGTGCCAGCAGCTACACTACTAGTTTCAATGAGCAGTTCTTC. Protein sequence: CASSYTTSFNEQFF.

This chain connects TRBV4-1 to TRBJ2-3; 8 bases are shared with TRBD1. V gave up 2 bases and J gave up 2 bases; unmatched junction bases: 9. Germline V gene data show CDR1 as MGHRA and CDR2 as YSYEKL. This CDR3 spans 17 amino acids. CDR3 sequence: CASSQTHGQGPTDTQYF. The CDR3 DNA follows: TGCGCCAGCAGCCAAACTCACGGACAGGGTCCCACAGATACGCAGTATTTT.

This sequence joins TRBV6-6 and TRBJ1-2; D is possibly TRBD1 (6 bases). The V gene lost 3 bases and the J gene lost 8 bases, with 10 bases spanning the gap. The CDR3 loop spans 12 amino acids. CDR1 and CDR2 (germline): MNHNY, SVGAGI (reference sequence). This CDR3 reads CASSYTGQGYTF. CDR3 bases: TGTGCCAGCAGTTATACAGGGCAAGGCTACACCTTC.

The CDR3 sequence: CASSRGGQGGNQPQHF. CDR3 coding DNA: TGTGCCAGCAGCCGGGGAGGACAGGGCGGCAATCAGCCCCAGCATTTT. The V call is TRBV7-2, the J call TRBJ1-5, with 8 bases identical to TRBD1. V shed 5 bases and J 2 bases; nucleotides not matched to a gene: 8. The CDR3 has 16 amino acids. Per germline, CDR1 SGHTA and CDR2 FQGNSA. The variable domain in full, completed from reference TRBV7-2 and TRBJ1-5, reads GAGVSQSPSNKVTEKGKDVELRCDPISGHTALYWYRQSLGQGLEFLIYFQGNSAPDKSGLPSDRFSAERTGGSVSTLTIQRTQQEDSAVYLCASSRGGQGGNQPQHFGDGTRLSIL.

Here the CDR3 DNA reads TGTGCCAGCTCCGAGTGGGGCGAATCTGGAAACACCATATATTTT. This codes for CASSEWGESGNTIYF. The V gene is TRBV18, the J gene TRBJ1-3, with D tentatively TRBD1 (5 bases). CDR1 is KGHSH, CDR2 LQKENI, per germline. The CDR3 is 15 amino acids. The ends were cut back, 6 bases at V and 1 base at J, with 13 bases in the middle.

V gene TRBV5-1 combines with J gene TRBJ2-1; 7 nucleotides agree with TRBD2. V lost 0 bases and J lost 7; bases outside the gene matches: 10. The germline gives CDR1 SGHRS, CDR2 YFSETQ. The CDR3 length is 16 residues. CDR3 protein: CASSLDVGGFKNEQFF. CDR3 nucleotides: TGCGCCAGCAGCTTGGACGTGGGAGGGTTTAAAAATGAGCAGTTCTTC. Supplemented by reference TRBV5-1 and TRBJ2-1, the full variable domain reads KAGVTQTPRYLIKTRGQQVTLSCSPISGHRSVSWYQQTPGQGLQFLFEYFSETQRNKGNFPGRFSGRQFSNSRSEMNVSTLELGDSALYLCASSLDVGGFKNEQFFGPGTRLTVL.

The genes are TRBV5-1 and TRBJ2-1; D perhaps matches TRBD1 (6 bases). Germline CDR1 reads SGHRS; CDR2 reads YFSETQ. The CDR3 runs 12 residues. With 7 bases removed from V and 2 bases from J, the gap between germline ends came to 7 bases. As DNA, the CDR3 is TGCGCCAGCGGGGGCACCTACAATGAGCAGTTCTTC. Translating gives CASGGTYNEQFF.

This sequence joins TRBV28 and TRBJ1-2, with D possibly TRBD1 on 5 matching bases. The V end lost 6 bases, the J end lost 2 bases, and 10 bases lay between the germline ends. Germline CDR1 and CDR2: MDHEN and SYDVKM. The CDR3 is 13 residues long. CDR3 sequence (DNA): TGTGCCAGCAGACCGACAGCAAACTATGGCTACACCTTC. Translating it yields CASRPTANYGYTF.

The chain combines TRBV6-5 with TRBJ1-2, with 9 bases that match TRBD1. The CDR3 is made up of 14 amino acids. V was pared by 10 bases and J by 4 bases, with 10 bases of the junction left unmatched. Germline CDR1 and CDR2: MNHEY and SVGAGI. The CDR3 loop reads CATSRQGGVYGYTF. The CDR3 DNA reads TGTGCCACCTCGAGACAGGGGGGCGTCTATGGCTACACCTTC.

The J gene is TRBJ2-5, the V gene TRBV19; 9 nucleotides align to TRBD1. The CDR3 length is 14 residues. The V segment lost 3 bases and the J segment 5 bases; nucleotides outside the gene matches: 4. Per germline, CDR1 LNHDA and CDR2 SQIVND (reference sequence). The chain's CDR3 is CASSMRDRVETQYF. In DNA form, the CDR3 reads TGTGCCAGTAGTATGAGGGACAGGGTGGAGACCCAGTACTTC.

The chain links TRBV5-4 to TRBJ2-7; 9 nucleotides match TRBD1. This CDR3 contains 14 residues. The V and J ends lost 2 bases and 2 bases, in that order; junction bases with no gene match: 2. Germline V gives CDR1 SGHNT, CDR2 YYREEE (reference sequence). In DNA form, the CDR3 reads TGTGCCAGCAGCTTCGGGGACAGGGCCTACGAGCAGTACTTC. Translated: CASSFGDRAYEQYF.